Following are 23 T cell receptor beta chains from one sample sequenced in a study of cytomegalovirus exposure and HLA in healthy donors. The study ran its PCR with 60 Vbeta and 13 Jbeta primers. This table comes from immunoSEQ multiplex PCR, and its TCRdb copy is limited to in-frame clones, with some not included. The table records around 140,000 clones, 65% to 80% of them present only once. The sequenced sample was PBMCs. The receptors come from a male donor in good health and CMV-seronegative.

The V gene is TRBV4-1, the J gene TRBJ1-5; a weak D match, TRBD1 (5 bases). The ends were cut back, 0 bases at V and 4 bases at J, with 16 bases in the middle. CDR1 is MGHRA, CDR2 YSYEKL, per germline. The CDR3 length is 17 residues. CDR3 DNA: TGCGCCAGCAGCCAAGAGCAGGGAAGTTATGGGAATCAGCCCCAGCATTTT. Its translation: CASSQEQGSYGNQPQHF.

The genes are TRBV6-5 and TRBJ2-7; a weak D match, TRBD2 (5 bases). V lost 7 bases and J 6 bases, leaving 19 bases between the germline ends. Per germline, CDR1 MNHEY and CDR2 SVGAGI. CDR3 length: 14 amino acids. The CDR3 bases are TGTGCCAGCACCTCCCTCGGCCCTAGCCTCGAGCAGTACTTC. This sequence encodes CASTSLGPSLEQYF.

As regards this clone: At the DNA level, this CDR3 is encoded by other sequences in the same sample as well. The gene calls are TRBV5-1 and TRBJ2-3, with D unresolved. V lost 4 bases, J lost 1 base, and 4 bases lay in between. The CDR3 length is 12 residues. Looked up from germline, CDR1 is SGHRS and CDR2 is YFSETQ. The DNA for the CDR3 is TGCGCCAGCAGCACGGGCACAGATACGCAGTATTTT. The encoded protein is CASSTGTDTQYF.

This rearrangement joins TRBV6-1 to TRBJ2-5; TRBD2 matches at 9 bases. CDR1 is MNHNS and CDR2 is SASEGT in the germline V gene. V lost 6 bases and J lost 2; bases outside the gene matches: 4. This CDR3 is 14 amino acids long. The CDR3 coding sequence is TGTGCCAGCAGGAGACTAGCGGTACAAGAGACCCAGTACTTC. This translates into CASRRLAVQETQYF.

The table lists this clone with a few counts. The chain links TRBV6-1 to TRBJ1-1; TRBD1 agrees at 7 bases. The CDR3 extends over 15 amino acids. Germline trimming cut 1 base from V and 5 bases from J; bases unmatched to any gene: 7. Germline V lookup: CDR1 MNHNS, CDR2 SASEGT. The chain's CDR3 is CASSEVGGGSTEAFF. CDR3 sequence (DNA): TGTGCCAGCAGTGAAGTAGGAGGGGGCTCGACTGAAGCTTTCTTT.

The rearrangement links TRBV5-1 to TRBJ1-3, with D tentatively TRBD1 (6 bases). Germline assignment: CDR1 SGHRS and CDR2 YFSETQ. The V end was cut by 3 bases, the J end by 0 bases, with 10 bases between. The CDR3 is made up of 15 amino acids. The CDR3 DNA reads TGCGCCAGCAGCTACGGACAGAACTCTGGAAACACCATATATTTT. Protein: CASSYGQNSGNTIYF.

The CDR3 DNA sequence: TGTGCCAGCAGCGTAACGGACTCGTCGTACGTCAGCCGCCGGTTCTTC. Translation: CASSVTDSSYVSRRFF. V and J are TRBV9 and TRBJ2-1; the D gene is possibly TRBD2 (5 bases). CDR1 SGDLS and CDR2 YYNGEE come from the germline V gene. V lost 1 base to trimming and J lost 15 bases, with 26 bases between them. The CDR3 length is 16 residues.

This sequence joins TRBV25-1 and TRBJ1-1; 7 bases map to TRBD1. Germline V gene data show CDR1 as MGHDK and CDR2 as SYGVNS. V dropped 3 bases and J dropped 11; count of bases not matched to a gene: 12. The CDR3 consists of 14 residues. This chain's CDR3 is CASSETGFSLEAFF. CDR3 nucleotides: TGTGCCAGCAGTGAGACAGGGTTCTCTTTAGAGGCTTTCTTT.

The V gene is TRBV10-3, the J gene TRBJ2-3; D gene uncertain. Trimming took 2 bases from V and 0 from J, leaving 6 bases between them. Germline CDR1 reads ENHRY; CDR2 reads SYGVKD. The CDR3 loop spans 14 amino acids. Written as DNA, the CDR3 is TGTGCCATCAGTGAGGCTATAAGCACAGATACGCAGTATTTT. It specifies CAISEAISTDTQYF.

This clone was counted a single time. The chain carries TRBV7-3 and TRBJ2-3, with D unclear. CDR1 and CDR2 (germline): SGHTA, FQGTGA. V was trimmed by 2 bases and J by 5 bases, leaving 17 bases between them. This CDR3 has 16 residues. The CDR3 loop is CASSLLGTPPGDTQYF. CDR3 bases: TGTGCCAGCAGCTTACTCGGAACTCCCCCGGGAGATACGCAGTATTTT.

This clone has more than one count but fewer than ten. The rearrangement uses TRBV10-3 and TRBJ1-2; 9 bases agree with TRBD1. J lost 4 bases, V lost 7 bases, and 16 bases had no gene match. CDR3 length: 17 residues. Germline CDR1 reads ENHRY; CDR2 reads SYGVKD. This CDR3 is CAITTPGTGSSFYGYTF. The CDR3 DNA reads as TGTGCCATCACCACCCCCGGGACAGGGAGTTCTTTCTATGGCTACACCTTC.

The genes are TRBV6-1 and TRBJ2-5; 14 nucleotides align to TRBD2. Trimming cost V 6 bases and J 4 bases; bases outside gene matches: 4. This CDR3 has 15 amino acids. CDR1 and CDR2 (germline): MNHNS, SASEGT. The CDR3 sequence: CASRRLAGGGETQYF. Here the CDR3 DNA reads TGTGCCAGCAGAAGACTAGCGGGAGGGGGAGAGACCCAGTACTTC.

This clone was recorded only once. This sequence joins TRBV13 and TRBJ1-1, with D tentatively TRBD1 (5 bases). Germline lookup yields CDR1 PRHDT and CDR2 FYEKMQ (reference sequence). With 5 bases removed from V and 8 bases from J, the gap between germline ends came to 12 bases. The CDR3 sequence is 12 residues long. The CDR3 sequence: CASSANRLEAFF. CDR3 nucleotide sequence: TGTGCCAGCAGCGCCAACAGGTTAGAAGCTTTCTTT.

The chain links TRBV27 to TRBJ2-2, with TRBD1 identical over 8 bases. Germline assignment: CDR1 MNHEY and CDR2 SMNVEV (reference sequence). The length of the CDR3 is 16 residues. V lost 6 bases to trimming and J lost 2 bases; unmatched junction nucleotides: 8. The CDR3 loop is CASSPRDRRNTGELFF. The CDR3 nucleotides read TGTGCCAGCAGCCCTCGGGACAGGAGAAACACCGGGGAGCTGTTTTTT.

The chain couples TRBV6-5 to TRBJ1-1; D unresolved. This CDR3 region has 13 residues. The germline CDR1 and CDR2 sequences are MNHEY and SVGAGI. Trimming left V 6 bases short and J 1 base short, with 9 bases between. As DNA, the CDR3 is TGTGCCAGCAGCCCACATGAGAACACTGAAGCTTTCTTT. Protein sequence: CASSPHENTEAFF.

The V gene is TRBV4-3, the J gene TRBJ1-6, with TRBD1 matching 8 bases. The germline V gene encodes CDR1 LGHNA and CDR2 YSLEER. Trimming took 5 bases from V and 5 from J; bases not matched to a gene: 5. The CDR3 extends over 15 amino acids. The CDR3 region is CASSSAGQDNSPLHF. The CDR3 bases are TGCGCCAGCAGCTCCGCGGGACAGGATAATTCACCCCTCCACTTT.

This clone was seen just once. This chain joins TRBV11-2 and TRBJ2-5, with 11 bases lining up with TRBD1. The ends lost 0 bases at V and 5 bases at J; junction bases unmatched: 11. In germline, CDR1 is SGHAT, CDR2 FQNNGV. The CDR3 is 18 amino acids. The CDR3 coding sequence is TGTGCCAGCAGCTTAGATAGGAGGGACAGGGGGTTACGGGAGACCCAGTACTTC. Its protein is CASSLDRRDRGLRETQYF.

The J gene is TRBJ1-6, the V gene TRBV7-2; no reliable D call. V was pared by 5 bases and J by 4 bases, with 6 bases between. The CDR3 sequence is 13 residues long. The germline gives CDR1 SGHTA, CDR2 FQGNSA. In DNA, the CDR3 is TGTGCCAGCAGCCCTACTTATAATTCACCCCTCCACTTT. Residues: CASSPTYNSPLHF.

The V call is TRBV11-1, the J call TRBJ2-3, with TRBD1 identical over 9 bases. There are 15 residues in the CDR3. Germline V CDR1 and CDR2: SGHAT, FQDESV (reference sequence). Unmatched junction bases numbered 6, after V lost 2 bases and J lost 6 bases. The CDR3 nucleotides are TGTGCCAGCAGCTTACGCGGGACAGGGTTCGATACGCAGTATTTT. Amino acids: CASSLRGTGFDTQYF.

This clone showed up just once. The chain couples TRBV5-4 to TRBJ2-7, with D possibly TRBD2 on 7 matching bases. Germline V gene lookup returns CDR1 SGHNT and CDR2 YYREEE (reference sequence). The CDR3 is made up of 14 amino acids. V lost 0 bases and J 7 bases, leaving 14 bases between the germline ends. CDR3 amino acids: CASSLDPGGREQYF. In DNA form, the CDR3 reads TGTGCCAGCAGCTTGGACCCGGGGGGCAGGGAGCAGTACTTC.

This chain's CDR3 is CASRFNLAGGLYGYTF. The CDR3 nucleotides are TGCGCCAGCAGGTTCAATTTGGCAGGGGGCCTCTATGGCTACACCTTC. This chain uses TRBV10-2 with TRBJ1-2, with 8 bases identical to TRBD1. The junction had 13 bases not matched to a gene; V was cut back by 6 bases and J by 4 bases. Looked up from germline, CDR1 is WSHSY and CDR2 is SAAADI. The CDR3 loop spans 16 amino acids.

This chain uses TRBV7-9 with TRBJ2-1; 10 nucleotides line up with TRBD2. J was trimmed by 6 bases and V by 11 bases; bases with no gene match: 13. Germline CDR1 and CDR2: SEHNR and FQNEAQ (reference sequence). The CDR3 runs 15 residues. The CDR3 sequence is CADEEREGPVNEQFF. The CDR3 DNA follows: TGTGCCGACGAAGAGCGGGAGGGCCCTGTCAATGAGCAGTTCTTC.

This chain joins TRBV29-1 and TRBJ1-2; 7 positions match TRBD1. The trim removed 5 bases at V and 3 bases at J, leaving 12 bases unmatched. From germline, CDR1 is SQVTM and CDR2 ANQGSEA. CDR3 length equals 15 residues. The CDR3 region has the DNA TGCAGCGTTCCGGTGGGGCAGGGGGGACACTATGGCTACACCTTC. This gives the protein CSVPVGQGGHYGYTF.